This T cell receptor (beta chain) was documented in a study of CD8+CD57+ T cells in acquired aplastic anemia. This CDR3 contains 16 residues. Germline CDR1 LNHDA, CDR2 SQIVND (reference sequence). Trimming removed 5 bases from V and 4 bases from J, with 21 bases in between. TCR beta VDJ and CDR3 were profiled, and genomic DNA was the template. TCRdb re-derived calls from the reads in MiXCR, one entry per CDR3 protein. Of 450,000 to 600,000 distinct CDR3 sequences listed, more than 25% are singletons. In patients chosen for sequencing, flow cytometry had shown CD8+CD57+ cell expansion. This clonotype was recorded many times.

This chain uses TRBV19 with TRBJ2-7, with D perhaps TRBD1 or TRBD2 (5 bases each). The sequence was collected from a human donor with aplastic anemia. Input material: sorted CD4+, CD8+, or CD8+CD57+ T cells (not recorded which) from PBMCs. The CDR3: CASSPNPGLDTYEQYF. Here the CDR3 DNA reads TGTGCCAGTAGTCCCAACCCCGGACTGGACACATACGAGCAGTACTTC.